The rows below give T cell receptor beta chains drawn from one sample of a study of blood T cells in healthy people across ages. One entry per CDR3 protein, called by TCRdb with MiXCR from the 5' RACE reads. The repertoire consists of over 600,000 distinct CDR3 sequences, with around 21% occurring once and the leading ten covering about 3.6%. Sequenced: blood. These receptors all stem from a man aged 65 to 79 in good health. Both conserved end residues are trimmed from each CDR3. The order of the fields is clone size, J gene, V gene, D gene, CDR3 protein. The D gene is left open where the match is weak. Size is omitted from some rows. Given values are once, few, many or a class for expanded clones.

size: few
J: TRBJ2-5
V: TRBV7-2
D: NA
CDR3: AGNQEWYQETQY

size: NA
J: TRBJ1-5
V: TRBV6-1
D: NA
CDR3: ASSEAPFKSSNQPQH

size: NA
J: TRBJ1-1
V: TRBV4-1
D: NA
CDR3: ASSRTYTSNTEAF

size: few
J: TRBJ2-5
V: TRBV11-2
D: NA
CDR3: ASSPHLGAF

size: NA
J: TRBJ1-5
V: TRBV2
D: NA
CDR3: ASSLGTPNQPQH

size: many
J: TRBJ1-1
V: TRBV29-1
D: NA
CDR3: SVVSNTEAF

size: few
J: TRBJ2-7
V: TRBV7-2
D: NA
CDR3: ASSTGRSYEQY

size: NA
J: TRBJ2-1
V: TRBV5-4
D: NA
CDR3: ASSSTSEQF

size: few
J: TRBJ2-1
V: TRBV29-1
D: TRBD2
CDR3: SVLAGDEQF

size: NA
J: TRBJ2-5
V: TRBV28
D: NA
CDR3: ASSTPSRGETQY

size: NA
J: TRBJ2-1
V: TRBV7-9
D: TRBD1
CDR3: ASSLGDRGAEQF

size: NA
J: NA
V: TRBV20-1
D: NA
CDR3: SARAERQF

size: many
J: TRBJ2-1
V: TRBV5-1
D: NA
CDR3: ASSLAAGSYNEQF

size: few
J: TRBJ2-5
V: TRBV7-9
D: TRBD1
CDR3: ANSSGQGEQETQY

size: NA
J: TRBJ2-4
V: TRBV4-1
D: TRBD1
CDR3: ASSQPEEGAIQY

size: few
J: TRBJ1-1
V: TRBV13
D: NA
CDR3: ASSPTGSTEAF

size: few
J: TRBJ1-1
V: TRBV29-1
D: NA
CDR3: SVTVNTEAF

size: few
J: TRBJ2-3
V: TRBV7-2
D: TRBD2
CDR3: ASSSRLAGGPGDTQY

size: few
J: TRBJ2-5
V: TRBV2
D: NA
CDR3: ASSESGGYGRGIQETQY

size: NA
J: TRBJ1-4
V: TRBV28
D: NA
CDR3: ASSIPDISEKLF

size: many
J: TRBJ2-5
V: TRBV20-1
D: TRBD1
CDR3: SASGTAKETQY

size: NA
J: TRBJ1-1
V: TRBV3-1
D: NA
CDR3: ASSQESHPKGTEAF

size: many
J: TRBJ2-2
V: TRBV7-8
D: NA
CDR3: ASSPDLRIFTGELF

size: NA
J: TRBJ1-3
V: TRBV9
D: NA
CDR3: ASKRGGNSGNTIY

size: NA
J: TRBJ1-5
V: TRBV2
D: TRBD1
CDR3: ASSSRGQEPQH

size: few
J: TRBJ2-2
V: TRBV28
D: TRBD2
CDR3: ASSYRSHPSGRAFTGELF

size: few
J: TRBJ2-4
V: TRBV11-2
D: TRBD1
CDR3: ASSQTGGINIQY

size: few
J: TRBJ2-7
V: TRBV6-1
D: NA
CDR3: ASSEERTYEQY

size: NA
J: TRBJ2-1
V: TRBV3-1
D: TRBD2
CDR3: ASSRIAGDEQF

size: few
J: TRBJ2-7
V: TRBV5-1
D: TRBD2
CDR3: ASSSTSWVYEQY

size: NA
J: NA
V: TRBV12-3/TRBV12-4
D: NA
CDR3: ASSVQGGSYEQY

size: NA
J: TRBJ2-1
V: TRBV20-1
D: NA
CDR3: SARPYSYNEQF

size: NA
J: NA
V: TRBV18
D: TRBD1
CDR3: ASSQSPTGNSYEQY

size: NA
J: TRBJ1-2
V: TRBV4-1
D: NA
CDR3: ASSQNTGYGYT

size: NA
J: TRBJ1-6
V: TRBV10-3
D: NA
CDR3: AISESTGNFSPLH

size: few
J: TRBJ2-3
V: TRBV7-9
D: TRBD2
CDR3: ASSTSVASTDTQY

size: few
J: TRBJ2-3
V: TRBV25-1
D: TRBD2
CDR3: ASSDLSGSSTDTQY

size: NA
J: TRBJ2-7
V: TRBV10-3
D: TRBD1
CDR3: AIRSDREIYEQY

size: few
J: TRBJ2-2
V: TRBV10-2
D: NA
CDR3: ASRGELNTGELF

size: NA
J: TRBJ2-7
V: TRBV10-3
D: NA
CDR3: AISGRWSERDEQY

size: few
J: TRBJ2-1
V: TRBV5-4
D: NA
CDR3: ASSLASSGNYNEQF

size: many
J: TRBJ1-4
V: TRBV4-1
D: NA
CDR3: ASSHNRVAREKLF

size: NA
J: TRBJ2-3
V: TRBV10-3
D: TRBD2
CDR3: AISEAGTSDTDTQY

size: NA
J: TRBJ2-5
V: TRBV2
D: NA
CDR3: ASSEDADQETQY

size: few
J: TRBJ2-5
V: TRBV7-2
D: NA
CDR3: ASSFEGTTQY

size: NA
J: TRBJ1-2
V: TRBV2
D: TRBD1
CDR3: ASSADRGLEGYT

size: few
J: TRBJ1-1
V: TRBV20-1
D: NA
CDR3: SAEGTRWTEAF

size: few
J: NA
V: TRBV6-6
D: NA
CDR3: ASNLGHRSYEQY

size: NA
J: TRBJ2-3
V: TRBV12-3/TRBV12-4
D: TRBD2
CDR3: ASSRLAGEDTQY